This T cell receptor beta chain comes out of a study of blood T cell repertoires in COVID-19. This table comes from immunoSEQ multiplex PCR, and its TCRdb copy is limited to in-frame clones, with some not included. This table holds under 70,000 clones, around four fifths found once. The receptor comes from a woman of 80 years or more with active or convalescent COVID-19. Sequencing was performed on peripheral blood.

The CDR3 nucleotides are TGTGCCAGCAGCTTTGGCAGCGGGGGGGCCGGGGAGCTGTTTTTT. The encoded protein is CASSFGSGGAGELFF. The chain carries TRBV11-2 and TRBJ2-2; TRBD2 matches 10 bases. V lost 3 bases, J lost 6 bases, and 4 bases stayed unmatched. There are 15 residues in the CDR3. Germline V gene data show CDR1 as SGHAT and CDR2 as FQNNGV. The full variable domain, its missing parts supplied by reference TRBV11-2 and TRBJ2-2, is EAGVAQSPRYKIIEKRQSVAFWCNPISGHATLYWYQQILGQGPKLLIQFQNNGVVDDSQLPKDRFSAERLKGVDSTLKIQPAKLEDSAVYLCASSFGSGGAGELFFGEGSRLTVL.